This T cell receptor (beta chain) comes out of a study of early T cells in non-severe SARS-CoV-2 infection. Germline loops: CDR1 KGHDR, CDR2 SFDVKD. This CDR3 contains 13 residues. The trim removed 10 bases at V and 8 bases at J, leaving 7 bases unmatched. Study outcomes and limitations: Matching results from VDJdb favored anti-spike CD8 responses, leaving private and CD4 specificities undetected.

TCRdb called the 5' RACE reads again in MiXCR, with one record for every CDR3 protein. The data show 25,000 to 35,000 distinct CDR3 sequences, with approximately 5% seen just once and just under 8% held by the top ten. This clonotype was picked up many times. Its antigen is undetermined. The sample comprised whole blood. The V call is TRBV24-1, the J call TRBJ2-1; 10 nucleotides match TRBD2. The sequence was obtained from an adult who was a healthcare worker with PCR-confirmed SARS-CoV-2 infection or an uninfected control (not recorded which). For the CDR3, the DNA is TGTGCCACGCAGCGGGGGGGCCTCGATGAGCAGTTCTTC. This codes for CATQRGGLDEQFF.